These 10 T cell receptor beta chains were all obtained from the same sample, sequenced in a study of blood T cells in healthy people across ages. Then a second PCR, running about 6 to 12 cycles, was carried out with a sample-barcoded 5' primer and a J-beta primer mix. TCRdb analysed the 5' RACE reads with MiXCR anew, one entry per CDR3 protein. The profile shows hundreds of thousands of distinct CDR3 sequences, just under 25% of them singletons. This sample also appeared in a second study, on T cells of mothers and their children.

The source material was blood. These receptors all come from a boy under 18 in good health.

There are a few counts of this clonotype. The chain is built from TRBV6-1 and TRBJ2-7; 9 positions match TRBD2. Germline CDR1 and CDR2: MNHNS and SASEGT. The CDR3 is 16 amino acids. Unmatched junction bases numbered 15, after V lost 6 bases and J lost 6 bases. CDR3 coding DNA: TGTGCCAGCAGCCCCTTTAGGGGCGGGAGGGCGTGCGAGCAGTACTTC. Protein product: CASSPFRGGRACEQYF.

This clonotype was recorded a few times. V gene TRBV27 combines with J gene TRBJ1-5, with D perhaps matching TRBD1 (6 bases). Trimming removed 4 bases at V and 7 bases at J, with 11 bases between. The CDR3 is 13 amino acids. Germline loops: CDR1 MNHEY, CDR2 SMNVEV (reference sequence). Written as DNA, the CDR3 is TGTGCCAGCAGTTGGGGGCTCAGCCAGCCCCAGCATTTT. Its protein is CASSWGLSQPQHF.

This clonotype was picked up a small number of times. The chain combines TRBV28 with TRBJ2-5; D is undetermined. Matching the DNA end better, TRBJ2-1 makes the J call doubtful. CDR1 is MDHEN and CDR2 is SYDVKM in the germline V gene. This CDR3 is built from 16 residues. The CDR3 DNA reads TGTGCCAGCAGCCTCTTTCACCAGGCGCACTACAATGAGCAGTTCTTC. This encodes CASSLFHQAHYNEQFF.

The chain links TRBV29-1 to TRBJ1-1; 8 positions agree with TRBD1. The CDR3 runs to 14 residues. The germline V gene encodes CDR1 SQVTM and CDR2 ANQGSEA. Trimming at V came to 1 base and at J to 2 bases, leaving 3 bases not matched to a gene. The CDR3 DNA reads TGCAGCGTTGAAGGTTCAGGGGGCAACACTGAAGCTTTCTTT. Protein sequence: CSVEGSGGNTEAFF.

This clonotype was counted only a few times. The chain has TRBV29-1 and TRBJ2-3; D gene uncertain. Germline V gene data show CDR1 as SQVTM and CDR2 as ANQGSEA. This CDR3 is built from 11 residues. V was clipped by 6 bases and J by 1 base, with 5 bases between them. CDR3 in DNA: TGCAGCGTCGGCCGCACAGATACGCAGTATTTT. Protein product: CSVGRTDTQYF.

This clonotype came up a few times. The V and J genes are TRBV20-1 and TRBJ1-1, with D maybe TRBD1 (5 bases). CDR3 size: 13 residues. Trimming removed 3 bases at V and 5 bases at J, with 13 bases between. Germline assignment: CDR1 DFQATT and CDR2 SNEGSKA (reference sequence). The CDR3 loop is CSASMGPRTEAFF. The CDR3 nucleotides are TGCAGTGCTAGTATGGGGCCGCGGACTGAAGCTTTCTTT.

The chain carries TRBV6-1 and TRBJ2-1; 10 nucleotides line up with TRBD2. CDR3 length equals 15 residues. V shed 5 bases, J shed 7 bases, and the junction held 8 bases outside the gene matches. Looked up from germline, CDR1 is MNHNS and CDR2 is SASEGT. The CDR3 loop reads CASSLAGEPFNEQFF. The CDR3 DNA reads TGTGCCAGCAGTCTAGCGGGAGAACCCTTTAATGAGCAGTTCTTC.

This clonotype has a handful of counts. At one end the junction does not follow the germline gene, possibly because of a read error. The J gene is TRBJ2-1, the V gene TRBV7-7; possibly TRBD2 for D (5 bases). The end of the DNA is better explained by TRBJ2-5, so the J call may be wrong. Germline CDR1 SSHAT, CDR2 FNYEAQ (reference sequence). This CDR3 spans 13 amino acids. Here the CDR3 DNA reads TGTGCTAGCAGCTTAGCGCCTCAAAAGACCCAGTACTTC. It is translated as CASSLAPQKTQYF.

Remarks on this clonotype: Because the CDR3's place on the DNA is in doubt, the DNA is left out and the CDR3 is given as listed by TCRdb. J is TRBJ2-7 and V is TRBV21-1; the table's D gene call, TRBD1, was not cross checked with the DNA. TRBV21-1 is reported as a pseudogene. Including both end residues, the CDR3 is 16 amino acids long. The CDR3 spells CASRNEWAGGTYEQYF.

This clonotype was detected only a few times. V gene TRBV12-3 or TRBV12-4 combines with J gene TRBJ2-1; the D gene could be TRBD1 or TRBD2 (5 bases each). The CDR3 is 14 amino acids. V dropped 9 bases and J dropped 5 bases, with 17 bases sitting between them. The CDR3 is CASKNGAQDNEQFF. The CDR3 bases are TGTGCCAGTAAAAACGGGGCGCAGGACAATGAGCAGTTCTTC.